Shown below are 23 T cell receptor beta chains from a single sample sequenced in a study of T cells in localized non-small cell lung cancer. The assay was immunoSEQ multiplex PCR, and TCRdb's table has in-frame clones only and misses some. The sample yields some 130,000 clones, roughly nine tenths seen once. The source was peripheral blood, collected before any cancer treatment. These receptors came from a female donor older than 55 with stage I lung adenocarcinoma.

The J gene is TRBJ2-5, the V gene TRBV7-2; no reliable D call. V lost 5 bases and J lost 6, with 10 bases in between. In germline, CDR1 is SGHTA, CDR2 FQGNSA. The CDR3 runs to 12 residues. CDR3 residues: CASSLGLQTQYF. DNA for the CDR3: TGTGCCAGCAGCCTTGGCCTACAGACCCAGTACTTC.

The genes are TRBV5-4 and TRBJ2-5; D might be TRBD2 (6 bases). Trimming took 5 bases from V and 5 from J, leaving 19 bases between them. The germline V gene encodes CDR1 SGHNT and CDR2 YYREEE (reference sequence). This CDR3 region has 15 residues. Here the CDR3 reads CASSSARLVNETQYF. The CDR3 nucleotides are TGTGCCAGCAGTTCCGCCCGACTAGTCAACGAGACCCAGTACTTC.

The chain joins TRBV7-9 to TRBJ2-5; D possibly corresponds to TRBD1 (6 bases). Trimming shortened V by 7 bases and J by 1 base, and 13 bases separated the two germline ends. Germline V gene lookup returns CDR1 SEHNR and CDR2 FQNEAQ (reference sequence). The CDR3 contains 14 residues. CDR3 DNA: TGTGCCAGCACTGAGAGGGGGTTCCAAGAGACCCAGTACTTC. Translation gives CASTERGFQETQYF.

This chain joins TRBV5-4 and TRBJ2-7, with a weak D call TRBD2 (6 bases). Germline assignment: CDR1 SGHNT and CDR2 YYREEE (reference sequence). V was shortened by 3 bases and J by 1 base, with 11 bases between the two germline ends. The length of the CDR3 is 14 residues. DNA for the CDR3: TGTGCCAGCAGCTGGGGGGACGGATCCTACGAGCAGTACTTC. Its translation is CASSWGDGSYEQYF.

The chain combines TRBV19 with TRBJ2-3; 8 nucleotides match TRBD1. CDR1 and CDR2 (germline): LNHDA, SQIVND (reference sequence). The CDR3 loop spans 14 amino acids. V lost 5 bases to trimming and J lost 3 bases; unmatched junction nucleotides: 4. The CDR3 DNA follows: TGTGCCAGTAGTGTGGACAGGGCGACAGATACGCAGTATTTT. It codes for CASSVDRATDTQYF.

This rearrangement joins TRBV9 to TRBJ2-1; D remains unclear. This CDR3 has 12 amino acids. Germline V gene lookup returns CDR1 SGDLS and CDR2 YYNGEE. V lost 0 bases, J lost 7 bases, and 5 bases lay in between. This chain's CDR3 is CASSVEMNEQFF. In DNA form, the CDR3 reads TGTGCCAGCAGCGTAGAAATGAATGAGCAGTTCTTC.

This sequence joins TRBV6-6 and TRBJ2-7; 12 bases fit TRBD2. Trimming at V came to 5 bases and at J to 4 bases, leaving 9 bases not matched to a gene. From germline, CDR1 is MNHNY and CDR2 SVGAGI (reference sequence). This CDR3 comprises 16 residues. CDR3 residues: CASSIGLAGRRYEQYF. The CDR3 DNA is TGTGCCAGCAGTATCGGACTAGCGGGACGACGGTACGAGCAGTACTTC.

V usage is TRBV14 and J usage is TRBJ2-1, with TRBD2 identical over 10 bases. The CDR3 length is 16 residues. The J segment lost 8 bases and the V segment lost 4 bases, leaving 11 bases of the junction unmatched. Looked up from germline, CDR1 is SGHDN and CDR2 is FVKESK. CDR3 amino acids: CASSLDSSGRLDEQFF. The CDR3 DNA follows: TGTGCCAGCAGCCTTGATTCTAGCGGGAGACTGGATGAGCAGTTCTTC.

The V and J genes are TRBV19 and TRBJ1-3; no definite D call. Germline assignment: CDR1 LNHDA and CDR2 SQIVND (reference sequence). V lost 7 bases and J lost 0, with 7 bases in between. The CDR3 is 13 amino acids. Here the CDR3 DNA reads TGTGCCAGTAAGAGCGCCTCTGGAAACACCATATATTTT. Its translation: CASKSASGNTIYF.

This chain connects TRBV7-3 to TRBJ2-1, with D unclear. Trimming removed 1 base at V and 3 bases at J, with 4 bases between. This CDR3 region has 13 residues. The germline gives CDR1 SGHTA, CDR2 FQGTGA. The CDR3 DNA reads TGTGCCAGCAGCTTAATGAGCTACAATGAGCAGTTCTTC. It yields the protein CASSLMSYNEQFF.

The rearrangement joins TRBV19 to TRBJ2-2; 7 bases match TRBD2. Per the germline V gene, CDR1 is LNHDA and CDR2 is SQIVND (reference sequence). V lost 5 bases to trimming and J lost 5 bases; unmatched junction nucleotides: 8. The CDR3 totals 15 residues. The CDR3 DNA reads as TGTGCCAGTAGTGCGTTAGCGGGCATGACCGGGGAGCTGTTTTTT. Protein product: CASSALAGMTGELFF.

This clone was seen just once. V usage is TRBV5-1 and J usage is TRBJ2-7; 10 bases line up with TRBD1. V was pared by 4 bases and J by 2 bases, with 6 bases of the junction left unmatched. CDR3 length equals 15 residues. CDR1 and CDR2 from the germline V gene are SGHRS and YFSETQ. The CDR3 here is CASSPRDRGTYEQYF. As DNA, the CDR3 is TGCGCCAGCAGCCCCCGGGACAGGGGAACCTACGAGCAGTACTTC. Variable domain in full (rest from reference TRBV5-1 and TRBJ2-7): KAGVTQTPRYLIKTRGQQVTLSCSPISGHRSVSWYQQTPGQGLQFLFEYFSETQRNKGNFPGRFSGRQFSNSRSEMNVSTLELGDSALYLCASSPRDRGTYEQYFGPGTRLTVT.

The genes are TRBV28 and TRBJ2-7; possible D gene TRBD1, 6 bases. The CDR3 loop spans 17 amino acids. V gave up 5 bases and J gave up 6 bases, with 26 bases separating them. Germline assignment: CDR1 MDHEN and CDR2 SYDVKM. Here the CDR3 DNA reads TGTGCCAGCAGTAACCCCCAGGGACATCCTAACTTCCGCGAGCAGTACTTC. The encoded protein is CASSNPQGHPNFREQYF.

The V gene is TRBV19, the J gene TRBJ2-1; no firm D call. The CDR3 runs to 19 residues. Germline V lookup: CDR1 LNHDA, CDR2 SQIVND (reference sequence). Trimming removed 6 bases from V and 1 base from J, with 25 bases in between. CDR3 nucleotides: TGTGCCAGTAGCCCACCTACAAGCGTGGGGTTTCGGTCCTACAATGAGCAGTTCTTC. The encoded protein is CASSPPTSVGFRSYNEQFF.

V gene TRBV7-2 combines with J gene TRBJ1-5, with 8 bases identical to TRBD1. The CDR3 extends over 15 amino acids. The V gene's germline CDR1 is SGHTA and CDR2 FQGNSA. V lost 5 bases and J lost 4; bases outside the gene matches: 7. The CDR3 DNA reads TGTGCCAGCAGCACCCGGACAGGGCTAAATCAGCCCCAGCATTTT. It encodes CASSTRTGLNQPQHF.

The rearrangement links TRBV28 to TRBJ1-5; maybe TRBD1 (5 bases). Deletions cut 3 bases from V and 3 bases from J, with 12 bases between. This CDR3 contains 15 residues. Germline V gives CDR1 MDHEN, CDR2 SYDVKM. The CDR3, as DNA: TGTGCCAGCAGTTTCCCAGGGAACTTCAATCAGCCCCAGCATTTT. As protein: CASSFPGNFNQPQHF.

The J gene is TRBJ2-3, the V gene TRBV19; tentative D call: TRBD2 (6 bases). This CDR3 contains 15 residues. Germline loops: CDR1 LNHDA, CDR2 SQIVND (reference sequence). Deletions cut 5 bases from V and 2 bases from J, with 14 bases between. This CDR3 is CASSLTSPSTDTQYF. CDR3 coding DNA: TGTGCCAGTAGTCTAACTAGCCCGTCCACAGATACGCAGTATTTT.

J is TRBJ1-4 and V is TRBV5-6, with 7 bases identical to TRBD1. The CDR3 spans 18 residues. The trim removed 0 bases at V and 4 bases at J, leaving 12 bases unmatched. Per the germline V gene, CDR1 is SGHDT and CDR2 is YYEEEE. CDR3: CASSLVEGADDFNEKLFF. Written as DNA, the CDR3 is TGTGCCAGCAGCTTGGTGGAGGGGGCGGACGACTTTAATGAAAAACTGTTTTTT.

The V and J genes are TRBV13 and TRBJ2-3, with 15 bases lining up with TRBD2. With 5 bases clipped from V and 2 bases from J, the junction kept 5 bases outside the gene matches. The CDR3 loop spans 17 amino acids. From germline, CDR1 is PRHDT and CDR2 FYEKMQ (reference sequence). This chain's CDR3 is CASSTRTSGRVTDTQYF. DNA for the CDR3: TGTGCCAGCAGCACCCGGACTAGCGGGAGGGTCACAGATACGCAGTATTTT.

The chain employs TRBV5-6 and TRBJ2-7; weak D call: TRBD1 (5 bases). The CDR3 loop spans 15 amino acids. The germline V gene has CDR1 SGHDT and CDR2 YYEEEE. V was clipped by 2 bases and J by 5 bases, with 17 bases between them. The DNA for the CDR3 is TGTGCCAGCAGCTTTAGGGGCGCAGGGCGGCACGAGCAGTACTTC. It translates to CASSFRGAGRHEQYF.

The rearrangement uses TRBV9 and TRBJ2-3; 10 bases match TRBD2. V was clipped by 1 base and J by 5 bases; unmatched bases: 7. The CDR3 runs to 16 residues. Germline V CDR1 and CDR2: SGDLS, YYNGEE. The CDR3, as DNA: TGTGCCAGCAGCGTACTAGCGGGAGTAGCTGGAGATACGCAGTATTTT. Protein sequence: CASSVLAGVAGDTQYF.

This clone was seen more than once but under ten times. This sample includes further DNA sequences coding for the same CDR3. This sequence joins TRBV9 and TRBJ1-1; TRBD1 is a possible D gene (5 bases). The length of the CDR3 is 14 residues. V was trimmed by 0 bases and J by 1 base, leaving 7 bases between them. Germline-derived CDR1 and CDR2 are SGDLS and YYNGEE. The CDR3 region has the DNA TGTGCCAGCAGCGTAGTAGGGGAGAACACTGAAGCTTTCTTT. This translates into CASSVVGENTEAFF.

This rearrangement joins TRBV11-2 to TRBJ2-7; D gene ambiguous. This CDR3 has 12 residues. Germline-derived CDR1 and CDR2 are SGHAT and FQNNGV. Between the trimmed V and J ends, which lost 5 bases and 2 bases, there was a span of 7 bases. The chain's CDR3 is CASSALPYEQYF. CDR3 in DNA: TGTGCCAGCAGCGCTCTACCCTACGAGCAGTACTTC.